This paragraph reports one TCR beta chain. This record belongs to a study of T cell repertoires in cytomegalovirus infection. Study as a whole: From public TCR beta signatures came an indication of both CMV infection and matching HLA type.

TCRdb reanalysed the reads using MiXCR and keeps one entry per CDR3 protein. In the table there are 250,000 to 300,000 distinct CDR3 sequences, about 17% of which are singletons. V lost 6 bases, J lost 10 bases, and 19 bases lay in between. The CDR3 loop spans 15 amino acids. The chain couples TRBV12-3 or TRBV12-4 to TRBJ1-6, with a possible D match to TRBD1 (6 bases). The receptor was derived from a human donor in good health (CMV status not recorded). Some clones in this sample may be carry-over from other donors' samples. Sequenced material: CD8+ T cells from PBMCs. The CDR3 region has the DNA TGTGCCAGCAGCTTCTCAGGGGAAGCAAGGTCACCCCTCCACTTT. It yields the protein CASSFSGEARSPLHF.